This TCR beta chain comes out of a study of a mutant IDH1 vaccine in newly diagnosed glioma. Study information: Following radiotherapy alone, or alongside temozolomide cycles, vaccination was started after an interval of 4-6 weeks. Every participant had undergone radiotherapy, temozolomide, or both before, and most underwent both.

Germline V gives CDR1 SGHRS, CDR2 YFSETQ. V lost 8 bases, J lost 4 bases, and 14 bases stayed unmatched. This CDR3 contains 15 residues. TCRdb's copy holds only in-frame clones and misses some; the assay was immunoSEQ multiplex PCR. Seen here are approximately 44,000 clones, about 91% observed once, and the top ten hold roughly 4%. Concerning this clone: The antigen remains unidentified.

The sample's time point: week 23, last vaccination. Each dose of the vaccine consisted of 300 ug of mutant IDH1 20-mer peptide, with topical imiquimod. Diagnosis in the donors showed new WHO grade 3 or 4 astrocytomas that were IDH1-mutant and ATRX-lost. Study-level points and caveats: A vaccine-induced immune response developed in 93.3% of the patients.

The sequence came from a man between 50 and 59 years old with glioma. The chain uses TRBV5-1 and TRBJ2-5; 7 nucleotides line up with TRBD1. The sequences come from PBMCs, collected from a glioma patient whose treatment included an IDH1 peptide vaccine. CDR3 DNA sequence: TGCGCCAGTGCCGACAGGGCGGGTCCAATAGAGACCCAGTACTTC. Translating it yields CASADRAGPIETQYF. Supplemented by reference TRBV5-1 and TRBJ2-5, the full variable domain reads KAGVTQTPRYLIKTRGQQVTLSCSPISGHRSVSWYQQTPGQGLQFLFEYFSETQRNKGNFPGRFSGRQFSNSRSEMNVSTLELGDSALYLCASADRAGPIETQYFGPGTRLLVL.